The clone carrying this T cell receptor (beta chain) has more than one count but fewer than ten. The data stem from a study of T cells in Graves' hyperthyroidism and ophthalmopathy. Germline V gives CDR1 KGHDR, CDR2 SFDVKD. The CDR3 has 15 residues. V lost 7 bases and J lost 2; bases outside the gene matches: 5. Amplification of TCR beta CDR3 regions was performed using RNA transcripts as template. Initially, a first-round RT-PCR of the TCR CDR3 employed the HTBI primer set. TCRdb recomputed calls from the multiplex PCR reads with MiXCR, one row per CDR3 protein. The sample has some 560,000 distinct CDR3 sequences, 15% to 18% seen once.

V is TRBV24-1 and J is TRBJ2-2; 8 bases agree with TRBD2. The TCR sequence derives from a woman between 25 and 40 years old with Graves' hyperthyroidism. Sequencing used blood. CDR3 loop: CATSESGRNTGELFF. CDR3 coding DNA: TGTGCCACCAGCGAGAGCGGGAGAAACACCGGGGAGCTGTTTTTT.